This note documents a single T cell receptor (beta chain) sequence. Its cognate antigen is unknown. The data were obtained in a study of OX40 agonist ivuxolimab in advanced cancers. At the level of the study: Age averaged around 60 years (range about 23 to 80), and roughly 82% were male.

Study-wide results and caveats: Clonal expansion in partial responders at 0.1-3.0 mg/kg ranked among the lowest.

Profiling relied on immunoSEQ multiplex PCR, and the TCRdb table lists in-frame clones only, not all of them. Altogether under 40,000 clones are present, roughly 84% being singletons, with the ten largest covering 1.8%. V lost 3 bases, J lost 2 bases, and 5 bases lay in between. CDR3 length: 13 amino acids. Germline values: CDR1 MNHEY, CDR2 SVGAGI. Autoimmune disease history or systemic immunosuppression was exclusionary. The chain carries TRBV6-5 and TRBJ1-5, with D unresolved. The starting material was CD4+ or CD8+ T cells sorted from blood, obtained in a trial of the OX40 agonist ivuxolimab. This sequence originates from an adult with an advanced solid tumor such as melanoma, head and neck, liver or kidney cancer. CDR3 sequence reads: CASSYIRNQPQHF. In DNA, the CDR3 is TGTGCCAGCAGTTATATCCGCAATCAGCCCCAGCATTTT.